Listed below are T cell receptor beta chains from one sample, sequenced in a study of beta chain features in type 1 diabetes. Clones were read by immunoSEQ multiplex PCR, and TCRdb kept only the in-frame ones, dropping some. Of roughly 260,000 clones listed, under 13% are singletons. Sequencing used naive CD4+ T cells from blood. Every receptor here comes from a man younger than 40 with type 1 diabetes. CDR3s include the opening cysteine and the closing phenylalanine or tryptophan. The D gene is left open where the match is weak. Size is stated for part of the rows, as once, few or many counts, or as a class when the clone is expanded.

d_call	j_call	clone_size	v_call	cdr3_aa	cdr3_nt
.	TRBJ1-6	.	TRBV28	CAYGSSYNSPLHF	TGCGCCTATGGGAGCTCCTATAATTCACCCCTCCACTTT
TRBD1	TRBJ1-5	few	TRBV4-2	CASSQGTGRGQPQHF	TGTGCCAGCAGCCAAGGGACAGGGAGGGGTCAGCCCCAGCATTTT
.	TRBJ2-5	.	TRBV7-2	CASSRQRAQYF	TGTGCCAGCAGCCGCCAACGCGCCCAGTACTTC
TRBD1	TRBJ2-3	few	TRBV11-1	CASSPNGQGAKDTQYF	TGTGCCAGCAGCCCAAACGGGCAGGGGGCAAAAGATACGCAGTATTTT
.	TRBJ2-1	.	TRBV2	CASREGPVAEQFF	TGTGCCAGCAGGGAGGGGCCCGTAGCCGAGCAGTTCTTC
TRBD2	TRBJ2-5	.	TRBV5-4	CASSLAARGRRETQYF	TGTGCCAGCAGCTTGGCCGCGCGGGGGAGAAGAGAGACCCAGTACTTC
TRBD1	TRBJ1-5	.	TRBV5-1	CASSLGTGGGQPQHF	TGCGCCAGCAGCTTGGGCACAGGGGGAGGTCAGCCCCAGCATTTT
TRBD2	TRBJ2-3	.	TRBV30	CAWRLAGGRDTQYF	TGTGCCTGGAGACTAGCGGGGGGGCGGGATACGCAGTATTTT
.	TRBJ1-6	few	TRBV7-3	CASSLVLGRSPLHF	TGTGCCAGCAGCCTCGTCCTTGGGCGTTCACCCCTCCACTTT
TRBD1	TRBJ1-3	.	TRBV29-1	CSVGQGALSGNTIYF	TGCAGCGTCGGACAGGGGGCCCTCTCTGGAAACACCATATATTTT
.	TRBJ1-2	.	TRBV2	CASSPVRQSSGYTF	TGTGCCAGCAGCCCGGTACGACAATCGAGCGGCTACACCTTC
.	TRBJ2-5	few	TRBV5-1	CASSLEARGETQYF	TGCGCCAGCAGCTTGGAGGCCAGGGGTGAGACCCAGTACTTC
TRBD1	TRBJ2-1	.	TRBV5-4	CASSLVGQGGNEQFF	TGTGCCAGCAGCTTGGTAGGACAGGGGGGGAATGAGCAGTTCTTC
.	TRBJ1-1	few	TRBV5-1	CASSLVGAPDTEAFF	TGCGCCAGCAGCTTGGTAGGGGCGCCTGACACTGAAGCTTTCTTT
.	TRBJ1-5	few	TRBV2	CASSQGRVSQPQHF	TGTGCCAGCAGCCAAGGGAGGGTAAGCCAGCCCCAGCATTTT
.	TRBJ2-1	few	TRBV13	CASSWGLNEQFF	TGTGCCAGCAGCTGGGGACTCAATGAGCAGTTCTTC
.	TRBJ2-1	.	TRBV7-3	CASSLGVGRGYNEQFF	TGTGCCAGCAGCTTAGGGGTGGGGCGGGGCTACAATGAGCAGTTCTTC
.	TRBJ2-7	few	TRBV21-1	CASSKDQGCPYEQYF	TGTGCCAGCAGCAAAGATCAGGGGTGCCCCTACGAGCAGTACTTC
.	TRBJ2-7	few	TRBV6-1	CASSEPVYEQYF	TGTGCCAGCAGTGAGCCGGTCTACGAGCAGTACTTC
TRBD2	TRBJ2-3	.	TRBV11-2	CASSALLAASTDTQYF	TGTGCCAGCAGCGCTCTACTAGCGGCTAGCACAGATACGCAGTATTTT
.	TRBJ1-2	few	TRBV18	CASSPGGVAGYTF	TGTGCCAGCTCACCGGGGGGAGTGGCTGGCTACACCTTC
TRBD1	TRBJ2-7	few	TRBV5-1	CASSGRDRVLEQYF	TGCGCCAGCAGCGGCCGGGACAGGGTGCTCGAGCAGTACTTC
.	TRBJ2-1	few	TRBV7-2	CASSPHYNEQFF	TGTGCCAGCAGCCCCCACTACAATGAGCAGTTCTTC
TRBD1	TRBJ1-5	.	TRBV19	CASSIRTGVHQPQHF	TGTGCCAGTAGTATCCGGACAGGGGTCCATCAGCCCCAGCATTTT
TRBD2	TRBJ2-2	.	TRBV4-2	CASSRGTSGSANTGELFF	TGTGCCAGCAGCCGCGGGACTAGCGGGTCTGCGAACACCGGGGAGCTGTTTTTT
.	TRBJ2-7	.	TRBV5-4	CASTRAGNEQYF	TGTGCCAGCACCAGGGCTGGGAACGAGCAGTACTTC
.	TRBJ1-1	.	TRBV4-2	CASSQGEGLNTEAFF	TGTGCCAGCAGCCAGGGGGAGGGGCTGAACACTGAAGCTTTCTTT
.	TRBJ1-2	.	TRBV5-1	CASSLSWGHEDYGYTF	TGCGCCAGCAGCTTGTCGTGGGGGCATGAGGACTATGGCTACACCTTC
.	TRBJ1-2	.	TRBV7-2	CASSLDSGRPNYGYTF	TGTGCCAGCAGCTTAGACAGCGGCAGGCCTAACTATGGCTACACCTTC
.	TRBJ2-7	.	TRBV29-1	CSGITGLVDEQYF	TGCAGCGGAATTACAGGGTTAGTCGACGAGCAGTACTTC
TRBD2	TRBJ2-7	few	TRBV10-3	CAIRSGGDSYEQYF	TGTGCCATCAGGAGCGGGGGGGATTCCTACGAGCAGTACTTC
TRBD1	TRBJ2-1	.	TRBV19	CASRRDRAGLEQFF	TGTGCCAGTCGTCGGGACAGGGCCGGCCTTGAGCAGTTCTTC
.	TRBJ2-1	few	TRBV2	CASSERDEQFF	TGTGCCAGCAGTGAGCGCGATGAGCAGTTCTTC
.	TRBJ1-1	few	TRBV5-1	CASSQGEGTDEAFF	TGCGCCAGCAGCCAAGGCGAGGGAACAGACGAAGCTTTCTTT
.	TRBJ1-1	.	TRBV19	CASLKTAYMNTEAFF	TGTGCCAGTCTAAAGACTGCATACATGAACACTGAAGCTTTCTTT
.	TRBJ1-2	.	TRBV28	CASSLTPGLFSYTF	TGTGCCAGCAGTTTAACACCCGGACTTTTCAGCTACACCTTC
TRBD1	TRBJ1-5	.	TRBV11-2	CASSYLTGGNQPQHF	TGTGCCAGCAGCTACTTAACAGGGGGGAATCAGCCCCAGCATTTT
TRBD1	TRBJ2-3	.	TRBV27	CASSPQDRSLNTQYF	TGTGCCAGCAGTCCCCAGGACAGGTCCCTTAATACGCAGTATTTT
TRBD1	TRBJ2-7	.	TRBV5-1	CASSFTTPRQGGYEQYF	TGCGCCAGCAGCTTTACAACCCCGAGACAGGGGGGCTACGAGCAGTACTTC